Listed below are T cell receptor beta chains from one sample, sequenced in a study of T cells after somatic rescue of genetic block. Repertoires were generated with immunoSEQ multiplex PCR, while TCRdb's copy carries only in-frame clones and drops some. This table has 11,000 to 15,000 clones, about 65% appearing once. Sequenced material: peripheral blood mononuclear cells (PBMCs). The receptors derive from a boy younger than 18. CDR3s include the opening cysteine and the closing phenylalanine or tryptophan. The D gene is left open where the match is weak. Where a row states a size, it is once, few, many or the class of an expanded clone; other rows omit it.

d_gene: -; abundance: -; j_gene: TRBJ1-6; v_gene: TRBV25-1; CDR3nt: TGTGCCAGCAGCTCGCTGTCCTGGCCAAATTCACCCCTCCACTTT; CDR3aa: CASSSLSWPNSPLHF
d_gene: TRBD1; abundance: -; j_gene: TRBJ2-2; v_gene: TRBV7-3; CDR3nt: TGTGCCAGCAGCCAACAGGGGGTCGGCACCGGGGAGCTGTTTTTT; CDR3aa: CASSQQGVGTGELFF
d_gene: -; abundance: -; j_gene: TRBJ1-2; v_gene: TRBV28; CDR3nt: TGTGCCAGCAGTTTGGGGCGGGGGGCCTCAGCGGGCTACACCTTC; CDR3aa: CASSLGRGASAGYTF
d_gene: -; abundance: -; j_gene: TRBJ1-6; v_gene: TRBV7-9; CDR3nt: TGTGCCAGCAGCTCGAGCGGCTCCTATAATTCACCCCTCCACTTT; CDR3aa: CASSSSGSYNSPLHF
d_gene: -; abundance: medium-sized; j_gene: TRBJ2-7; v_gene: TRBV28; CDR3nt: TGTGCCAGCAGTCCCGAGGGGATGGGCTCCTACGAGCAGTACTTC; CDR3aa: CASSPEGMGSYEQYF
d_gene: TRBD1; abundance: -; j_gene: TRBJ2-7; v_gene: TRBV19; CDR3nt: TGTGCCAGTAGTATCGGGACAGGGACCTACGAGCAGTACTTC; CDR3aa: CASSIGTGTYEQYF
d_gene: TRBD2; abundance: -; j_gene: TRBJ2-3; v_gene: TRBV23-1; CDR3nt: TGCGCCAGCAGCACCTTCCCCGGGCGGGAGGACAACACAGATACGCAGTATTTT; CDR3aa: CASSTFPGREDNTDTQYF
d_gene: -; abundance: once; j_gene: TRBJ2-7; v_gene: TRBV11-3; CDR3nt: TGTGCCAGCAGCTCAGGGGCCTACGAGCAGTACTTC; CDR3aa: CASSSGAYEQYF
d_gene: TRBD2; abundance: -; j_gene: TRBJ2-3; v_gene: TRBV13; CDR3nt: TGTGCCAGCAGCCCCAGGACTAGCGGGGGGGGCACGCAGTATTTT; CDR3aa: CASSPRTSGGGTQYF
d_gene: -; abundance: few; j_gene: TRBJ1-2; v_gene: TRBV18; CDR3nt: TGTGCCAGCTCACCAGAGGGGACTAACTATGGCTACACCTTC; CDR3aa: CASSPEGTNYGYTF
d_gene: TRBD1; abundance: few; j_gene: TRBJ1-5; v_gene: TRBV28; CDR3nt: TGTGCCAGCAGTTTGGGGACAGGGCTAGGCAATCAGCCCCAGCATTTT; CDR3aa: CASSLGTGLGNQPQHF
d_gene: TRBD2; abundance: -; j_gene: TRBJ2-5; v_gene: TRBV7-3; CDR3nt: TGTGCCAGCAGGCTAGCGGGGGAACTCCAAGAGACCCAGTACTTC; CDR3aa: CASRLAGELQETQYF
d_gene: -; abundance: -; j_gene: TRBJ2-3; v_gene: TRBV11-3; CDR3nt: TGTGCCAGCAGCACCGACCGGGCGGCAGATACGCAGTATTTT; CDR3aa: CASSTDRAADTQYF
d_gene: -; abundance: -; j_gene: TRBJ1-6; v_gene: TRBV10-3; CDR3nt: TGTGCCATCAGTGATCCAGGGGTTGGTTCACCCCTCCACTTT; CDR3aa: CAISDPGVGSPLHF
d_gene: -; abundance: -; j_gene: TRBJ2-3; v_gene: TRBV11-3; CDR3nt: TGTGCCAGCAGCCCGACGTCGATATCCACAAATACGCAGTATTTT; CDR3aa: CASSPTSISTNTQYF
d_gene: -; abundance: -; j_gene: TRBJ2-7; v_gene: TRBV7-6; CDR3nt: TGTGCCAGCAGCTTAGATGAGGAGGAGTGGGGGAACTACGAGCAGTACTTC; CDR3aa: CASSLDEEEWGNYEQYF
d_gene: TRBD1; abundance: -; j_gene: TRBJ2-3; v_gene: TRBV14; CDR3nt: TGTGCCAGCAGCCAAGATTTATCGTCATCCCGACAGGGGATCCCCACAGATACGCAGTATTTT; CDR3aa: CASSQDLSSSRQGIPTDTQYF
d_gene: -; abundance: -; j_gene: TRBJ2-2; v_gene: TRBV11-2; CDR3nt: TGTGCCAGCAGCTTACCGTTAGCCACCGGGGAGCTGTTTTTT; CDR3aa: CASSLPLATGELFF
d_gene: -; abundance: -; j_gene: TRBJ2-7; v_gene: TRBV6-5; CDR3nt: TGTGCCAGCACCCCGGCCACGGGTGGGTACGAGCAGTACTTC; CDR3aa: CASTPATGGYEQYF
d_gene: -; abundance: -; j_gene: TRBJ1-1; v_gene: TRBV14; CDR3nt: TGTGCCAGCAGCCAAGCAAGGAGGGTGAACACTGAAGCTTTCTTT; CDR3aa: CASSQARRVNTEAFF
d_gene: TRBD1; abundance: -; j_gene: TRBJ1-2; v_gene: TRBV15; CDR3nt: TGTGCCACCAGCAGAGATGGGAAAGGGAGGGGGCCCTATGGCTACACCTTC; CDR3aa: CATSRDGKGRGPYGYTF
d_gene: -; abundance: -; j_gene: TRBJ2-7; v_gene: TRBV19; CDR3nt: TGTGCCAGTAGTATTTGGGCAGGGACGGCCTACGAGCAGTACTTC; CDR3aa: CASSIWAGTAYEQYF
d_gene: -; abundance: few; j_gene: TRBJ2-7; v_gene: TRBV10-2; CDR3nt: TGCGCCAGCAGTAAGACAGACTACGAGCAGTACTTC; CDR3aa: CASSKTDYEQYF
d_gene: -; abundance: -; j_gene: TRBJ2-7; v_gene: TRBV5-1; CDR3nt: TGCGCCAGCAGCACAGACAGTCGGCTCTACGAGCAGTACTTC; CDR3aa: CASSTDSRLYEQYF
d_gene: TRBD1; abundance: -; j_gene: TRBJ2-3; v_gene: TRBV18; CDR3nt: TGTGCCAGCTCACCACCTCGGGACAGGGTCGAGGATACGCAGTATTTT; CDR3aa: CASSPPRDRVEDTQYF
d_gene: TRBD2; abundance: -; j_gene: TRBJ2-7; v_gene: TRBV29-1; CDR3nt: TGCAGCGTTGAAGTGCTAGCGGGGATCGAGCAGTACTTC; CDR3aa: CSVEVLAGIEQYF
d_gene: -; abundance: few; j_gene: TRBJ2-2; v_gene: TRBV19; CDR3nt: TGTGCCAGTGGATATCACGACACCGGGGAGCTGTTTTTT; CDR3aa: CASGYHDTGELFF
d_gene: TRBD1; abundance: -; j_gene: TRBJ2-1; v_gene: TRBV5-4; CDR3nt: TGTGCCAGCAGCCTCAGGGGGCGCAAGGATGAGCAGTTCTTC; CDR3aa: CASSLRGRKDEQFF
d_gene: TRBD1; abundance: few; j_gene: TRBJ2-2; v_gene: TRBV5-1; CDR3nt: TGCGCCAGCAGCCAGGGGGCGACGAACACCGGGGAGCTGTTTTTT; CDR3aa: CASSQGATNTGELFF
d_gene: -; abundance: -; j_gene: TRBJ2-3; v_gene: TRBV28; CDR3nt: TGTGCCAGCAGTACCCTCACAGATACGCAGTATTTT; CDR3aa: CASSTLTDTQYF
d_gene: -; abundance: -; j_gene: TRBJ2-7; v_gene: TRBV9; CDR3nt: TGTGCCAGAGCGAAAGGGCCAGACAGAGACTACGAGCAGTACTTC; CDR3aa: CARAKGPDRDYEQYF
d_gene: -; abundance: -; j_gene: TRBJ2-7; v_gene: TRBV5-6; CDR3nt: TGTGCCAGCAGCTTTGACGCAGGTTTATCCTACGAGCAGTACTTC; CDR3aa: CASSFDAGLSYEQYF
d_gene: -; abundance: -; j_gene: TRBJ1-2; v_gene: TRBV7-9; CDR3nt: TGTGCCAGCAGCTTGTCTCGGACTACTAACTATGGCTACACCTTC; CDR3aa: CASSLSRTTNYGYTF
d_gene: -; abundance: -; j_gene: TRBJ2-7; v_gene: TRBV6-5; CDR3nt: TGTGCCAGCAGTTATTCCCTATTCCCTACAGGGACCGAGCAGTACTTC; CDR3aa: CASSYSLFPTGTEQYF
d_gene: -; abundance: medium-sized; j_gene: TRBJ1-1; v_gene: TRBV4-2; CDR3nt: TGTGCCAGCAGCCGTTACACAGAGCCGAACACTGAAGCTTTCTTT; CDR3aa: CASSRYTEPNTEAFF
d_gene: -; abundance: -; j_gene: TRBJ2-3; v_gene: TRBV14; CDR3nt: TGTGCCAGCAGCCAAGATTCATTCGTGGAGGGCTGGACAGATACGCAGTATTTT; CDR3aa: CASSQDSFVEGWTDTQYF
d_gene: TRBD1; abundance: few; j_gene: TRBJ1-3; v_gene: TRBV23-1; CDR3nt: TGCGCCAGCAGTCAATCGACAGGGAACTCTGGAAACACCATATATTTT; CDR3aa: CASSQSTGNSGNTIYF